A single count supports the clone carrying this TCR beta chain. Antigen specificity is unknown. Sorted subsets were amplified in replicate PCRs using approximately 200 ng DNA, approximately 30,000 T cell genomes. Method: immunoSEQ multiplex PCR; TCRdb's copy keeps in-frame clones and lacks some. In the table there are fewer than 3 million clones, just under 95% of which are singletons. The study drew its donors from healthy HIV-negative adults without recent acute infections or vaccinations. Trimming took 7 bases from V and 0 from J, leaving 23 bases between them. Germline V gene lookup returns CDR1 SQVTM and CDR2 ANQGSEA. The CDR3 is made up of 17 amino acids. This specimen belongs to a study of shared clonotypes between healthy human individuals. Overall study: CD4 naive and memory got three plates each, CD8 naive two, CD8 memory one. Study-wide results and limits: Only blood samples were collected, and tissue repertoires likely differ.

The rearrangement uses TRBV29-1 and TRBJ2-3; a possible D gene is TRBD2 (6 bases). The sequenced material came from naive CD4+ T cells from PBMCs. Documented subset: CD45RA+ positively selected. The TCR was taken from a man in his late teens or twenties in good health. Some clones in this sample may be carry-over from other donors' samples. The CDR3: CSASPVAGSTSTDTQYF. DNA of the CDR3: TGCAGCGCCTCCCCAGTGGCGGGATCAACTAGCACAGATACGCAGTATTTT.